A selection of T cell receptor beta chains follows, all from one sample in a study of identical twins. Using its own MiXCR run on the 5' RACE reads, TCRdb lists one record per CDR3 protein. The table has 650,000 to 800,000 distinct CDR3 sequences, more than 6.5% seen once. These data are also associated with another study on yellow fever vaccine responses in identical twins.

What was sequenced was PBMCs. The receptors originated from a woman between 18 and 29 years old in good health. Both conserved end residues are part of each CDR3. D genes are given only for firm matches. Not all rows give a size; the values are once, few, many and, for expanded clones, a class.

cdr3_aa: CASSQDATGVTEAFF
cdr3_nt: TGTGCCAGCAGCCAAGATGCGACTGGAGTCACTGAAGCTTTCTTT
d_call: -
j_call: TRBJ1-1
clone_size: few
v_call: TRBV3-1
cdr3_length: 15

cdr3_aa: CASRLAGGPKNIQYF
cdr3_nt: TGTGCCAGCAGATTAGCGGGGGGCCCCAAAAACATTCAGTACTTC
d_call: TRBD2
j_call: TRBJ2-4
clone_size: -
v_call: TRBV12-3/TRBV12-4
cdr3_length: 15

cdr3_aa: CSVPQGDPEAFF
cdr3_nt: TGCAGCGTTCCACAGGGGGACCCTGAAGCTTTCTTT
d_call: TRBD1
j_call: TRBJ1-1
clone_size: -
v_call: TRBV29-1
cdr3_length: 12

cdr3_aa: CASSLGTGESSEQYF
cdr3_nt: TGTGCCAGCAGTTTAGGGACAGGGGAATCCTCCGAGCAGTACTTC
d_call: TRBD1
j_call: TRBJ2-7
clone_size: -
v_call: TRBV12-3/TRBV12-4
cdr3_length: 15

cdr3_aa: CSVKLTSGSLYEQYF
cdr3_nt: TGCAGCGTTAAGTTGACTAGCGGGAGCCTCTACGAGCAGTACTTC
d_call: TRBD2
j_call: TRBJ2-7
clone_size: many
v_call: TRBV29-1
cdr3_length: 15

cdr3_aa: CASSSRVQSNNEQFF
cdr3_nt: TGTGCCAGCAGCTCCCGGGTTCAGAGCAACAATGAGCAGTTCTTC
d_call: -
j_call: TRBJ2-1
clone_size: few
v_call: TRBV7-2
cdr3_length: 15

cdr3_aa: CASSQDGRNFKNIQYF
cdr3_nt: TGTGCCAGCAGCCAAGATGGGAGGAACTTTAAAAACATTCAGTACTTC
d_call: -
j_call: TRBJ2-4
clone_size: -
v_call: TRBV4-2
cdr3_length: 16

cdr3_aa: CASSFRSLSYEQYF
cdr3_nt: TGTGCCAGCAGTTTCCGGAGCCTGTCCTACGAGCAGTACTTC
d_call: -
j_call: TRBJ2-7
clone_size: many
v_call: TRBV12-3/TRBV12-4
cdr3_length: 14

cdr3_aa: CASRGPFYEQFF
cdr3_nt: TGTGCCAGCAGGGGCCCTTTCTACGAGCAGTTCTTC
d_call: -
j_call: TRBJ2-1
clone_size: many
v_call: TRBV6-2/TRBV6-3
cdr3_length: 12

cdr3_aa: CSASKSESSYNEQFF
cdr3_nt: TGCAGTGCTAGCAAGAGCGAGAGCTCCTACAATGAGCAGTTCTTC
d_call: -
j_call: TRBJ2-1
clone_size: few
v_call: TRBV20-1
cdr3_length: 15

cdr3_aa: CASSGTLEAFF
cdr3_nt: TGTGCCAGCAGTGGAACCCTTGAAGCTTTCTTT
d_call: -
j_call: TRBJ1-1
clone_size: -
v_call: TRBV2
cdr3_length: 11

cdr3_aa: CASSTSGAGNNEQFF
cdr3_nt: TGTGCCAGCAGTACCTCCGGGGCAGGGAACAATGAGCAGTTCTTC
d_call: -
j_call: TRBJ2-1
clone_size: few
v_call: TRBV28
cdr3_length: 15

cdr3_aa: CASSLRASGVDTQYF
cdr3_nt: TGTGCCAGCAGCTTAAGGGCTAGCGGGGTAGATACGCAGTATTTT
d_call: TRBD2
j_call: TRBJ2-3
clone_size: few
v_call: TRBV7-2
cdr3_length: 15

cdr3_aa: CASNSLRSETQYF
cdr3_nt: TGTGCCAGCAATTCCCTACGGAGCGAGACCCAGTACTTC
d_call: -
j_call: TRBJ2-5
clone_size: few
v_call: TRBV7-9
cdr3_length: 13

cdr3_aa: CASSGGHTTEAFF
cdr3_nt: TGTGCCAGCAGCGGCGGACACACCACTGAAGCTTTCTTT
d_call: -
j_call: TRBJ1-1
clone_size: many
v_call: TRBV28
cdr3_length: 13

cdr3_aa: CSASPPSGLAAQETQYF
cdr3_nt: TGCAGTGCTAGTCCCCCCTCGGGACTAGCGGCCCAAGAGACCCAGTACTTC
d_call: TRBD2
j_call: TRBJ2-5
clone_size: few
v_call: TRBV20-1
cdr3_length: 17

cdr3_aa: CASSSPIAGSPVSQFF
cdr3_nt: TGTGCCAGCAGTTCACCAATCGCCGGGTCCCCCGTCAGTCAGTTCTTC
d_call: -
j_call: TRBJ2-1
clone_size: few
v_call: TRBV28
cdr3_length: 16

cdr3_aa: CASTLGTDYGYTF
cdr3_nt: TGTGCCAGCACCTTGGGGACCGACTATGGCTACACCTTC
d_call: -
j_call: TRBJ1-2
clone_size: many
v_call: TRBV28
cdr3_length: 13

cdr3_aa: CASERVPRETQYF
cdr3_nt: TGTGCCAGCGAAAGGGTTCCCAGAGAGACCCAGTACTTC
d_call: -
j_call: TRBJ2-5
clone_size: few
v_call: TRBV5-5
cdr3_length: 13

cdr3_aa: CSVEIATARTDTQYF
cdr3_nt: TGCAGCGTTGAAATTGCCACAGCCCGCACAGATACGCAGTATTTT
d_call: -
j_call: TRBJ2-3
clone_size: few
v_call: TRBV29-1
cdr3_length: 15

cdr3_aa: CASSSSGQGVAGELFF
cdr3_nt: TGCGCCAGCAGCTCCAGCGGCCAGGGGGTAGCCGGGGAGCTGTTTTTT
d_call: TRBD1
j_call: TRBJ2-2
clone_size: few
v_call: TRBV5-1
cdr3_length: 16

cdr3_aa: CASSLPGLAETYNEQFF
cdr3_nt: TGTGCCAGCAGCTTACCAGGACTAGCGGAGACCTACAATGAGCAGTTCTTC
d_call: TRBD2
j_call: TRBJ2-1
clone_size: many
v_call: TRBV7-9
cdr3_length: 17

cdr3_aa: CASSFWRSSYNEQFF
cdr3_nt: TGTGCCAGCAGCTTCTGGCGGAGCTCCTACAATGAGCAGTTCTTC
d_call: -
j_call: TRBJ2-1
clone_size: many
v_call: TRBV5-6
cdr3_length: 15

cdr3_aa: CSAPKAGVPEAFF
cdr3_nt: TGCAGTGCTCCCAAGGCCGGAGTACCAGAAGCTTTCTTT
d_call: -
j_call: TRBJ1-1
clone_size: -
v_call: TRBV20-1
cdr3_length: 13

cdr3_aa: CASTDAINHYGYTF
cdr3_nt: TGTGCCAGCACCGACGCTATAAACCACTATGGCTACACCTTC
d_call: -
j_call: TRBJ1-2
clone_size: few
v_call: TRBV7-9
cdr3_length: 14

cdr3_aa: CASSQDGSFRYQETQYF
cdr3_nt: TGTGCCAGCAGCCAAGATGGGAGTTTTCGGTACCAAGAGACCCAGTACTTC
d_call: -
j_call: TRBJ2-5
clone_size: -
v_call: TRBV3-1
cdr3_length: 17

cdr3_aa: CATSDRGTSGSNEQFF
cdr3_nt: TGTGCCACCAGTGATCGCGGGACTAGCGGGAGCAATGAGCAGTTCTTC
d_call: TRBD2
j_call: TRBJ2-1
clone_size: -
v_call: TRBV24-1
cdr3_length: 16

cdr3_aa: CASRGDRNSYEQYF
cdr3_nt: TGCGCCAGCAGGGGGGACCGTAACTCCTACGAGCAGTACTTC
d_call: -
j_call: TRBJ2-7
clone_size: -
v_call: TRBV5-1
cdr3_length: 14

cdr3_aa: CASSQEGSKNIQYF
cdr3_nt: TGCGCCAGCAGCCAGGAGGGATCCAAAAACATTCAGTACTTC
d_call: -
j_call: TRBJ2-4
clone_size: many
v_call: TRBV4-1
cdr3_length: 14

cdr3_aa: CASSFGIRGTQETQYF
cdr3_nt: TGTGCCAGCAGTTTCGGTATCCGGGGGACGCAAGAGACCCAGTACTTC
d_call: -
j_call: TRBJ2-5
clone_size: -
v_call: TRBV28
cdr3_length: 16

cdr3_aa: CASSPRGRTDTQYF
cdr3_nt: TGTGCCAGCAGCCCCCGAGGACGCACAGATACGCAGTATTTT
d_call: -
j_call: TRBJ2-3
clone_size: many
v_call: TRBV12-3/TRBV12-4
cdr3_length: 14

cdr3_aa: CSATPRLAGYTDTQYF
cdr3_nt: TGCAGTGCTACTCCCAGACTAGCGGGCTACACAGATACGCAGTATTTT
d_call: TRBD2
j_call: TRBJ2-3
clone_size: many
v_call: TRBV20-1
cdr3_length: 16

cdr3_aa: CATSRGVSSYNEQFF
cdr3_nt: TGTGCCACGTCTCGCGGGGTGAGCTCCTACAATGAGCAGTTCTTC
d_call: -
j_call: TRBJ2-1
clone_size: -
v_call: TRBV24-1
cdr3_length: 15

cdr3_aa: CASSLSWLAGGYEQYF
cdr3_nt: TGTGCCAGCAGTTTAAGTTGGTTAGCGGGAGGGTACGAGCAGTACTTC
d_call: TRBD2
j_call: TRBJ2-7
clone_size: few
v_call: TRBV12-3/TRBV12-4
cdr3_length: 16

cdr3_aa: CASSSLGYTQYF
cdr3_nt: TGTGCCAGCAGTTCCCTAGGGTATACGCAGTATTTT
d_call: -
j_call: TRBJ2-3
clone_size: many
v_call: TRBV12-3/TRBV12-4
cdr3_length: 12

cdr3_aa: CASSLDTEQFF
cdr3_nt: TGTGCCAGCAGCTTGGATACCGAGCAGTTCTTC
d_call: -
j_call: TRBJ2-1
clone_size: many
v_call: TRBV5-6
cdr3_length: 11

cdr3_aa: CASSSAVHTGELFF
cdr3_nt: TGCGCCAGCAGCTCGGCCGTCCACACCGGGGAGCTGTTTTTT
d_call: -
j_call: TRBJ2-2
clone_size: few
v_call: TRBV5-1
cdr3_length: 14

cdr3_aa: CASSLGRYYEQYF
cdr3_nt: TGTGCCAGCAGCTTAGGTCGTTACTACGAGCAGTACTTC
d_call: -
j_call: TRBJ2-7
clone_size: few
v_call: TRBV7-9
cdr3_length: 13

cdr3_aa: CASSLLVGTSGGVLDNEQFF
cdr3_nt: TGTGCCAGCAGTTTACTTGTAGGGACTAGCGGGGGGGTTTTAGACAATGAGCAGTTCTTC
d_call: TRBD2
j_call: TRBJ2-1
clone_size: few
v_call: TRBV27
cdr3_length: 20

cdr3_aa: CASSQDVETNEKLFF
cdr3_nt: TGTGCCAGCAGCCAAGATGTGGAAACTAATGAAAAACTGTTTTTT
d_call: -
j_call: TRBJ1-4
clone_size: -
v_call: TRBV3-1
cdr3_length: 15

cdr3_aa: CASSPRGHLGMNTEAFF
cdr3_nt: TGCGCCAGCAGCCCCCGGGGACACCTAGGGATGAACACTGAAGCTTTCTTT
d_call: -
j_call: TRBJ1-1
clone_size: many
v_call: TRBV5-1
cdr3_length: 17